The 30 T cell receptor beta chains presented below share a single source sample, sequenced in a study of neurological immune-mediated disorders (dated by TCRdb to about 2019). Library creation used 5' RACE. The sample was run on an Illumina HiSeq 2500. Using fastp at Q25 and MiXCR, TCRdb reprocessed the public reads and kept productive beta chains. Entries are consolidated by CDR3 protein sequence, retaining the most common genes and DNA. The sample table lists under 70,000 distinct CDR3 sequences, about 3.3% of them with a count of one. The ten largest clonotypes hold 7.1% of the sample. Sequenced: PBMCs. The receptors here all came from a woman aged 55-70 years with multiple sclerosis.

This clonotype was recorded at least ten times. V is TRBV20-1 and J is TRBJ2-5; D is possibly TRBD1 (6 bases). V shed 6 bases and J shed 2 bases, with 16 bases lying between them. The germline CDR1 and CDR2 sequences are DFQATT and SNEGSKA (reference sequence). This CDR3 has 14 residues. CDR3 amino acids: CSAPFRGSQETQYF. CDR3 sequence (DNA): TGCAGTGCCCCTTTCAGGGGTAGTCAAGAGACCCAGTACTTC.

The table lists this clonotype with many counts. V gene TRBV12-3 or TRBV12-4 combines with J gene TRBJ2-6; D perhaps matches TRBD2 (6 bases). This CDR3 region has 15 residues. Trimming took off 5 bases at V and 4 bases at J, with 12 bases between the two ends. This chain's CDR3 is CASSPGGAGANVLTF. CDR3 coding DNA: TGTGCCAGCAGTCCTGGAGGGGCAGGGGCCAACGTCCTGACTTTC.

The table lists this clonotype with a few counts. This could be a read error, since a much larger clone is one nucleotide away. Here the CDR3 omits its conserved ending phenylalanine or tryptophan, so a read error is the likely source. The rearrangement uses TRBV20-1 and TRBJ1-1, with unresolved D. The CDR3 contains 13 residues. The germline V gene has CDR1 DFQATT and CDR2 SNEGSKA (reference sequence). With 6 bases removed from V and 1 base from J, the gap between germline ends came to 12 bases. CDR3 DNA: TGCAGTGCAGTCGGAGCGGGGAACACTGAAGCTTTCTGT. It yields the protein CSAVGAGNTEAFC.

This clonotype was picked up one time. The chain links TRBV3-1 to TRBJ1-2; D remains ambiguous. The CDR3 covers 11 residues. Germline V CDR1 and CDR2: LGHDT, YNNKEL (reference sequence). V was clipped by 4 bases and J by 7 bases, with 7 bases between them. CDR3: CASSLLGGYTF. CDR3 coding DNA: TGTGCCAGCAGCCTTTTGGGTGGCTACACCTTC.

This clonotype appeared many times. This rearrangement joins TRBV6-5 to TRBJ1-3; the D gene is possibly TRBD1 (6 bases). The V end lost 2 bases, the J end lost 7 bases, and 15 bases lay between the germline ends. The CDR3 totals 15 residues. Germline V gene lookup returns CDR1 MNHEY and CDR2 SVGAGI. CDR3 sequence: CASSYGLGRGNTIYF. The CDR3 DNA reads TGTGCCAGCAGTTACGGCCTCGGCAGGGGTAACACCATATATTTT.

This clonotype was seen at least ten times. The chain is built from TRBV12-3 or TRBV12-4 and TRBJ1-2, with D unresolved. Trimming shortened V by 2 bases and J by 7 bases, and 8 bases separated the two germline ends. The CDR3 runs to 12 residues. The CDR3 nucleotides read TGTGCCAGCAGTTTAAAGGGCCGTGGCTACACCTTC. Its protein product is CASSLKGRGYTF.

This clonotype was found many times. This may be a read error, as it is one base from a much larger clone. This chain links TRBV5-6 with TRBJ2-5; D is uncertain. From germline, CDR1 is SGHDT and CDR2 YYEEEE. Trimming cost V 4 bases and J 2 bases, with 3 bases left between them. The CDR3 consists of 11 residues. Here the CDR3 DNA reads TGTGCCAGCAGCATACAAGAGACCCAGTACTTC. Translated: CASSIQETQYF.

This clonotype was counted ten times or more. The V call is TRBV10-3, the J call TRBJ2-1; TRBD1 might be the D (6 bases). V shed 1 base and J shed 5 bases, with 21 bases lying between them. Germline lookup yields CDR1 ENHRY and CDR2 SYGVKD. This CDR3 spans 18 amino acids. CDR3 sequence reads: CAISEYRRTAHSNNEQFF. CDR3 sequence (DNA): TGTGCCATCAGTGAGTACCGACGGACAGCACACAGCAACAATGAGCAGTTCTTC.

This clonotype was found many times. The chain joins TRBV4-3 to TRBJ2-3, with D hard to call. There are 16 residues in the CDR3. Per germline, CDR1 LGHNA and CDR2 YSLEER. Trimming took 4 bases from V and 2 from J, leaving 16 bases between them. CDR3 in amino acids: CASSPRRGLATDTQYF. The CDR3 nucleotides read TGCGCCAGCAGCCCCCGCCGAGGTTTGGCCACAGATACGCAGTATTTT.

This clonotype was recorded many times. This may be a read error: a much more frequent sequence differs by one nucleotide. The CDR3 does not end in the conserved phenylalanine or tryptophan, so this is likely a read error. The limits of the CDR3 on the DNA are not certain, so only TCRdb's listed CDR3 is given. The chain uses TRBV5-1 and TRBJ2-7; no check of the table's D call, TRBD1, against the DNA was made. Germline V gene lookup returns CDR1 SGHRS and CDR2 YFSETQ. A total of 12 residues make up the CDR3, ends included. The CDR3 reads CASSPGRGIEYC.

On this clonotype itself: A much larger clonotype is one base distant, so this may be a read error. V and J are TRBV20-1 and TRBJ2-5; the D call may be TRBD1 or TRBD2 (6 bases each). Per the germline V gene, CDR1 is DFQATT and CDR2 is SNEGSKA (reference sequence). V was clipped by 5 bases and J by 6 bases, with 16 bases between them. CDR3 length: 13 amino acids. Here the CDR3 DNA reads TGCAGTGCTGATTCGGGGGCCCTCAAGACCCAGTACTTC. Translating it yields CSADSGALKTQYF.

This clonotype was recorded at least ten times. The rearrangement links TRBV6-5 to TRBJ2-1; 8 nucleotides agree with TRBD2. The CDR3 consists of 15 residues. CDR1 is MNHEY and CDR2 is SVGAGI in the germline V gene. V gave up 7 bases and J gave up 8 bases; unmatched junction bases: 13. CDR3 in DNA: TGTGCCAGCAACCCCCGCTGGACTAGCCGGGATGAGCAGTTCTTC. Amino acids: CASNPRWTSRDEQFF.

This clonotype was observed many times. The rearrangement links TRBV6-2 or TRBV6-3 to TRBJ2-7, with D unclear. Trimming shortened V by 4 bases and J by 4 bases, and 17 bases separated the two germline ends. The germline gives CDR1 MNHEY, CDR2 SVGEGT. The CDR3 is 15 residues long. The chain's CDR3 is CASSFDGQAGYEQYF. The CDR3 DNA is TGTGCCAGCAGTTTCGACGGCCAGGCCGGATACGAGCAGTACTTC.

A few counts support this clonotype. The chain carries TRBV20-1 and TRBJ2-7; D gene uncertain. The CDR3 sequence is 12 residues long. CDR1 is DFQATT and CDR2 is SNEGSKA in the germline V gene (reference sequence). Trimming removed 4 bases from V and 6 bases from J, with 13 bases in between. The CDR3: CSAKRSLPEQYF. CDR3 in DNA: TGCAGTGCTAAGAGGTCGCTCCCCGAGCAGTACTTC.

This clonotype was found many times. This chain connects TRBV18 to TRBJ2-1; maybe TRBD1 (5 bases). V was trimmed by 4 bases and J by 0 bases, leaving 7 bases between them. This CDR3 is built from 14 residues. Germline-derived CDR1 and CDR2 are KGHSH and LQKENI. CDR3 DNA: TGTGCCAGCTCACGACAGTCCTCCTACAATGAGCAGTTCTTC. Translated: CASSRQSSYNEQFF. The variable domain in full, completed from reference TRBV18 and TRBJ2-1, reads NAGVMQNPRHLVRRRGQEARLRCSPMKGHSHVYWYRQLPEEGLKFMVYLQKENIIDESGMPKERFSAEFPKEGPSILRIQQVVRGDSAAYFCASSRQSSYNEQFFGPGTRLTVL.

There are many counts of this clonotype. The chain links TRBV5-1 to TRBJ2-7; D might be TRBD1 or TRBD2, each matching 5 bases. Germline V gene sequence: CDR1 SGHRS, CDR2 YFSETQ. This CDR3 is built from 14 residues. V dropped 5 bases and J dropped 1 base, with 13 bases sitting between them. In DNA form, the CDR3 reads TGCGCCAGCAGTAGTCCGGGGCCGTCCTACGAGCAGTACTTC. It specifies CASSSPGPSYEQYF.

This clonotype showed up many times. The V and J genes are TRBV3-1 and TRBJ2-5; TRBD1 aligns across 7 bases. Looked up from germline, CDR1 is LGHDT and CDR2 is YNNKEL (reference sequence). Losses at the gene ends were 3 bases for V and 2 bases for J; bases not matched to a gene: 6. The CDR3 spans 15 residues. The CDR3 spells CASSQGWDRQETQYF. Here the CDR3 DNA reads TGTGCCAGCAGCCAGGGCTGGGACAGACAAGAGACCCAGTACTTC.

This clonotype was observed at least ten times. This chain's CDR3 is CSAPAKRLAGGRWNEQFF. The DNA for the CDR3 is TGCAGTGCCCCCGCCAAAAGACTAGCGGGGGGCCGCTGGAATGAGCAGTTCTTC. The chain recombines TRBV20-1 with TRBJ2-1, with 13 bases identical to TRBD2. Germline loops: CDR1 DFQATT, CDR2 SNEGSKA (reference sequence). The CDR3 consists of 18 residues. V gave up 6 bases and J gave up 7 bases; unmatched junction bases: 18.

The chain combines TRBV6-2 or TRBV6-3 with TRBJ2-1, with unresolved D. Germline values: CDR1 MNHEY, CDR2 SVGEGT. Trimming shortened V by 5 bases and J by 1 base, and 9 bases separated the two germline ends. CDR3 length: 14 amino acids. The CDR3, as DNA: TGTGCCAGCAGTATAGTCGGGTCCTACAATGAGCAGTTCTTC. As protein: CASSIVGSYNEQFF.

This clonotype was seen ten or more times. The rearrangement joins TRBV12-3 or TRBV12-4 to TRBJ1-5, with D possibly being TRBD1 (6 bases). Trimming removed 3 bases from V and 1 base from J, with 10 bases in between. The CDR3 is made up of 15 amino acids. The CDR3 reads CASSFAGTSNQPQHF. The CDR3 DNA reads TGTGCCAGCAGTTTTGCAGGGACAAGCAATCAGCCCCAGCATTTT.

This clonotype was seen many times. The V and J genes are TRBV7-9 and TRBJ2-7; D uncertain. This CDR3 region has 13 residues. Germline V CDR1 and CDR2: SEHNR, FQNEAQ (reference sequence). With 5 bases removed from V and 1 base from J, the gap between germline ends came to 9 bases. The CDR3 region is CASSHVWSYEQYF. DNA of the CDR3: TGTGCCAGCAGCCATGTCTGGTCCTACGAGCAGTACTTC.

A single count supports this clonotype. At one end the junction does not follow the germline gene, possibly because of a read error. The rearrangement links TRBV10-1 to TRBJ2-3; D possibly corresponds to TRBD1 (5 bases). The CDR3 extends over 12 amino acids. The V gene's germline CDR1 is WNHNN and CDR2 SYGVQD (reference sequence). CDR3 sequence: CASSESTDKQYF. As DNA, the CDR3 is TGCGCCAGCAGTGAGTCGACAGATAAGCAGTATTTT.

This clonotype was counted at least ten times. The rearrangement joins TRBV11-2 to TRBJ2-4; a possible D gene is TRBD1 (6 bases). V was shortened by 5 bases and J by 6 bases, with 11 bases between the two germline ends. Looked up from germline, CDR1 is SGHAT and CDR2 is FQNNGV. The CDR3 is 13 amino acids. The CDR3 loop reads CASSQGHSNIQYF. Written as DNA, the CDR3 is TGTGCCAGCAGCCAGGGACACTCAAACATTCAGTACTTC.

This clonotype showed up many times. The CDR3 loop reads CASSSPGTTGELFF. CDR3 sequence (DNA): TGTGCCAGCAGCTCGCCCGGGACCACCGGGGAGCTGTTTTTT. This rearrangement joins TRBV11-2 to TRBJ2-2, with D perhaps matching TRBD1 or TRBD2 (5 bases each). V was shortened by 4 bases and J by 4 bases, with 10 bases between the two germline ends. CDR1 and CDR2 (germline): SGHAT, FQNNGV. The CDR3 is 14 residues long.

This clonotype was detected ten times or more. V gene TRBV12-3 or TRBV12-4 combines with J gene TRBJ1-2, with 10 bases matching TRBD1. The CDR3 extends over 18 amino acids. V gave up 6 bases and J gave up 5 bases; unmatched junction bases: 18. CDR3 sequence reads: CASSPTGTGVRDWYGYTF. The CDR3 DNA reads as TGTGCCAGCAGCCCAACCGGGACAGGGGTACGCGACTGGTATGGCTACACCTTC.

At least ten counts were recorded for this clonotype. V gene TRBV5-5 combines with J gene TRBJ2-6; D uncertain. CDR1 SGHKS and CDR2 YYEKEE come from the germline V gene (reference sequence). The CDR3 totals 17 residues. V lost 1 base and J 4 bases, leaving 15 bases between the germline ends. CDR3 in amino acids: CASSLYATPGGANVLTF. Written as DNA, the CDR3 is TGTGCCAGCAGCTTGTACGCCACCCCTGGGGGGGCCAACGTCCTGACTTTC.

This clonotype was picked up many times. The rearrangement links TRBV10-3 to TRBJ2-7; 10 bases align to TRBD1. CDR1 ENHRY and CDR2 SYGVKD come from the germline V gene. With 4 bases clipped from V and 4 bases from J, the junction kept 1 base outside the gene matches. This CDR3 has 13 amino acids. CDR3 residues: CAISGTGGYEQYF. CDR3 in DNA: TGTGCCATCAGTGGGACAGGGGGTTACGAGCAGTACTTC.

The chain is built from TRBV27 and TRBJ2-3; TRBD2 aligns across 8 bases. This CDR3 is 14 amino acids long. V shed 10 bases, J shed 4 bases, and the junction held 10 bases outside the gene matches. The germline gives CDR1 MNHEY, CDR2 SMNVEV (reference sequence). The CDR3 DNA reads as TGTGCCATCAAGACTAGCGCCATTGCAGATACGCAGTATTTT. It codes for CAIKTSAIADTQYF.

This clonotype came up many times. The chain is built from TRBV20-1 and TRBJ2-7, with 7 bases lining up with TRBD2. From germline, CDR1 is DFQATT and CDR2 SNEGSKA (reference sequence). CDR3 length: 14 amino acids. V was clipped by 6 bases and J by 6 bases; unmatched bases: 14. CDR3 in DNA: TGCAGTGCCATAGAGGGCGGGAGATTCTCCGAGCAGTACTTC. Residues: CSAIEGGRFSEQYF.

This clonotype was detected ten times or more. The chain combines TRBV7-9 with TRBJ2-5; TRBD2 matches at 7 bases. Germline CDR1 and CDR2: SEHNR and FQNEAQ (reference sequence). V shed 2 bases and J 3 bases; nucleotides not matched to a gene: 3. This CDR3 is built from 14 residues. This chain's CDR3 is CASSLPLAEETQYF. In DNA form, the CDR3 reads TGTGCCAGCAGCTTACCCCTAGCGGAAGAGACCCAGTACTTC.